This T cell receptor (beta chain) was sequenced during a study of chemoradiotherapy in HPV16-positive cancers. With regard to this clone: Its antigen is currently unknown.

Data came from immunoSEQ multiplex PCR; TCRdb stores just in-frame clones and leaves some out. The sample lists about 980 clones; around 88% were seen once. Regarding the study as a whole: HPV-specific T cells were functionally defined from only two HPV16-positive patients. Candidate HPV-specific clones and E7-related TCR motifs grew in tumor during treatment.

Repeated repertoire sampling spanned the course of chemoradiotherapy. The TCR sequence derives from a human donor with HPV-associated anogenital cancer. The sample here was tumor tissue, taken from a patient who underwent chemoradiotherapy.

In DNA form, the CDR3 reads TGCGCCAACATGAACACTGAAGCTTTCTTT. Amino acids: CANMNTEAFF. The chain employs TRBV10-1 and TRBJ1-1; D unclear. Trimming cost V 10 bases and J 0 bases, with 3 bases left between them. From germline, CDR1 is WNHNN and CDR2 SYGVQD (reference sequence). The CDR3 has 10 amino acids.